The present T cell receptor beta chain was sequenced within a study of response to subunit inactivated influenza vaccine. The CDR3 is 17 amino acids. J gave up 4 bases and V 3 bases, and 13 bases lay outside the gene matches. This clonotype has more than one count but fewer than ten. In TCRdb, the RT-PCR reads were re-called with MiXCR into one record per CDR3 protein. The table shows roughly 670,000 distinct CDR3 sequences, with around 13% occurring only once. This TCR was sampled from a man aged 45 to 65 who received an inactivated influenza vaccine. The chain employs TRBV12-3 or TRBV12-4 and TRBJ2-3; 7 bases align to TRBD2. Source: PBMCs from blood, taken around 14 days before vaccination. In DNA form, the CDR3 reads TGTGCCAGCAGTTTGGGTAGGGCGGGAGTTGTGGCAGATACGCAGTATTTT. This codes for CASSLGRAGVVADTQYF.